Listed below are T cell receptor beta chains from one sample, sequenced in a study of blood T cell repertoires in COVID-19. TCRdb's copy holds only in-frame clones and misses some; the assay was immunoSEQ multiplex PCR. This sample carries about 98,000 clones, roughly 84% of them seen once, and the ten largest clones take 3.5% to 5%. The sequenced sample consisted of peripheral blood. The origin of the receptors is a human donor in a cohort sampled during active COVID-19. Each CDR3 is given with its conserved first and last residue. A D gene is named only where the DNA matches it firmly. Clone size is shown for a subset of rows, as once, few, many or a class of expanded clone.

TRBV5-5	TRBJ2-7	-	-	TGTGCCAGCAGCTGGGGCACTTGGTACGAGCAGTACTTC	CASSWGTWYEQYF
TRBV7-2	TRBJ2-7	-	TRBD2	TGTGCCAGCAGCTTAGAGGCCCAGGGAGGGCACGAGCAGTACTTC	CASSLEAQGGHEQYF
TRBV2	TRBJ2-3	-	TRBD2	TGTGCCAGCGGTCTCCTAGCGGGGGGTTCAGATACGCAGTATTTT	CASGLLAGGSDTQYF
TRBV19	TRBJ2-3	-	-	TGTGCCAGTACCCCTGGGCTTGGACAGAGCACAGATACGCAGTATTTT	CASTPGLGQSTDTQYF
TRBV4-1	TRBJ2-1	-	-	TGCGCCAGCAGCCAGGCTCTAGTGAGCCAAAGAAATGAGCAGTTCTTC	CASSQALVSQRNEQFF
TRBV6-2/TRBV6-3	TRBJ2-7	-	TRBD1	TGTGCCAGCAGTCAAGGGACAGGGGGACCCTACGAGCAGTACTTC	CASSQGTGGPYEQYF
TRBV10-3	TRBJ1-3	-	-	TGTGCCATCAGTGAGGCCGGTCCCTCTGGAAACACCATATATTTT	CAISEAGPSGNTIYF
TRBV7-9	TRBJ2-7	-	-	TGTGCCAGCAGCTTATCTCTTGTGGCCGGAGACGAGCAGTACTTC	CASSLSLVAGDEQYF
TRBV14	TRBJ1-4	-	-	TGTGCCAGCAGCCAGCGTGGGCTCCCAACTAATGAAAAACTGTTTTTT	CASSQRGLPTNEKLFF
TRBV18	TRBJ1-2	-	TRBD1	TGTGCCAGCTCACCCCCGGGACAGGGGAACTATGGCTACACCTTC	CASSPPGQGNYGYTF
TRBV20-1	TRBJ1-2	-	-	TGCAGTGAGAGGGATGGCTACACCTTC	CSERDGYTF
TRBV19	TRBJ1-5	once	-	TGTGCCAGTAGGTCAAGGACAGATCAGCCCCAGCATTTT	CASRSRTDQPQHF
TRBV5-1	TRBJ1-2	-	-	TGCGCCAGCAGCCCCGACAGGTCTAACTATGGCTACACCTTC	CASSPDRSNYGYTF
TRBV14	TRBJ2-1	-	-	TGTGCCAGCAGCCAAGATCCTGGCACGTCGTACAATGAGCAGTTCTTC	CASSQDPGTSYNEQFF
TRBV2	TRBJ1-4	once	-	TGTGCCAGCAGTGTTTCCCCTCCTCATGGGAGTAATGAAAAACTGTTTTTT	CASSVSPPHGSNEKLFF
TRBV18	TRBJ1-5	-	-	TGTGCCAGCTCACCCGGGACATTCAATAGCAATCAGCCCCAGCATTTT	CASSPGTFNSNQPQHF
TRBV5-1	TRBJ1-2	-	TRBD1	TGCGCCAGCAGCTCCGACAGGGACGGTGGCTACACCTTC	CASSSDRDGGYTF
TRBV20-1	TRBJ1-2	-	-	TGCAGTGCTAGTGACCCGGGATCCTATGGCTACACCTTC	CSASDPGSYGYTF
TRBV28	TRBJ1-4	-	-	TGTGCCAGCATTACGCCGGGGGGGGCCCTCAAGAATGAAAAACTGTTTTTT	CASITPGGALKNEKLFF
TRBV28	TRBJ1-1	-	-	TGTGCCAGCAGTTTATTGATTACAAACACTGAAGCTTTCTTT	CASSLLITNTEAFF
TRBV6-5	TRBJ2-7	-	-	TGTGCCAGCAGCCTTCGGCGGCTAGCCCCCTGGGAGCAGTACTTC	CASSLRRLAPWEQYF
TRBV4-3	TRBJ2-2	-	TRBD2	TGCGCCAGCAGCCAACTGGGGAGGGCAGACTACTACACCGGGGAGCTGTTTTTT	CASSQLGRADYYTGELFF
TRBV2	TRBJ2-2	-	TRBD1	TGTGCCAGCAGTGAGGACAGGGGAAACACCGGGGAGCTGTTTTTT	CASSEDRGNTGELFF
TRBV7-6	TRBJ2-5	-	-	TGTGCCAGCAGCTTAGCGATGGCGGGTGGACTCCAAGAGACCCAGTACTTC	CASSLAMAGGLQETQYF
TRBV19	TRBJ2-7	-	TRBD1	TGTGCCAGTAGTATAGGTCCCGGACAGGGAGCTCTCGGCCCCTACGAGCAGTACTTC	CASSIGPGQGALGPYEQYF
TRBV7-2	TRBJ1-1	-	-	TGTGCCAGCAGCGGACTTGGACAGCCGAACACTGAAGCTTTCTTT	CASSGLGQPNTEAFF
TRBV27	TRBJ2-2	-	-	TGTGCCAGCAGTCACAGGGACGGCGGGGAGCTGTTTTTT	CASSHRDGGELFF
TRBV4-3	TRBJ2-3	once	-	TGCGCCAGCAGCCAAGTCCCCGGGGTGGACACAGATACGCAGTATTTT	CASSQVPGVDTDTQYF
TRBV24-1	TRBJ2-1	-	TRBD2	TGTGCCACCAGTGTTGGACTGGCGGGGGTCAATGAGCAGTTCTTC	CATSVGLAGVNEQFF
TRBV7-6	TRBJ1-6	few	TRBD1	TGTGCCAGCAGCTTAGCGGAGGCAGGGGGTAATTCACCCCTCCACTTT	CASSLAEAGGNSPLHF
TRBV7-9	TRBJ2-7	few	-	TGTGCCAGCAGCTTAGTCGGTCAGGAAGCTATGTCCTACGAGCAGTACTTC	CASSLVGQEAMSYEQYF
TRBV3-1/TRBV3-2	TRBJ2-2	once	TRBD1	TGTGCCAGCAGCCTTAACAGGGGAAGGAACACCGGGGAGCTGTTTTTT	CASSLNRGRNTGELFF
TRBV7-2	TRBJ2-7	-	TRBD2	TGTGCCAGCAGCTTAGGAGCGGGGGCGCCCTACGAGCAGTACTTC	CASSLGAGAPYEQYF
TRBV19	TRBJ2-5	-	TRBD1	TGTGCCAGTAGTAGCGGGACAGGGGGAATAGAGACCCAGTACTTC	CASSSGTGGIETQYF
TRBV19	TRBJ1-1	-	TRBD1	TGTGCCAGTAGTGCCCCCCGGGACAGTTCGAACACTGAAGCTTTCTTT	CASSAPRDSSNTEAFF
TRBV15	TRBJ2-1	-	TRBD1	TGTGCCACCAGCAGAGGGACAGGAGGTGAGCAGTTCTTC	CATSRGTGGEQFF
TRBV6-2/TRBV6-3	TRBJ1-5	-	-	TGTGCCAGCAGTCCACCCCGCGCAGGGTCGTACAGCAATCAGCCCCAGCATTTT	CASSPPRAGSYSNQPQHF
TRBV7-2	TRBJ2-7	-	-	TGTGCCAGCAGCTTAGCTGGCCAGGGTGCCTACGAGCAGTACTTC	CASSLAGQGAYEQYF
TRBV4-3	TRBJ1-4	-	TRBD1	TGCGCCAGCAGCCAAGATCCCAGGACAGGTGAAAAACTGTTTTTT	CASSQDPRTGEKLFF
TRBV6-5	TRBJ1-3	-	TRBD1	TGTGCCAGCAAACTGGACAGGGCCTCTGGAAACACCATATATTTT	CASKLDRASGNTIYF
TRBV6-5	TRBJ2-7	-	-	TGTGCCAGCCCCTCCTACGAGCAGTACTTC	CASPSYEQYF
TRBV6-6	TRBJ1-2	-	TRBD1	TGTGCCGGATACAGGGGGGGAACTAACTATGGCTACACCTTC	CAGYRGGTNYGYTF
TRBV28	TRBJ1-5	-	-	TGTGCCAGCAGTTTATTCTATCAGCCCCAGCATTTT	CASSLFYQPQHF
TRBV4-2	TRBJ2-7	-	-	TGTGCCAGCAGCCAAGGGTTCAGGCAGTACTTC	CASSQGFRQYF
TRBV7-2	TRBJ1-2	-	-	TGTGCCAGCAGCTTAGGATACGGCGGCTATGGCTACACCTTC	CASSLGYGGYGYTF
TRBV20-1	TRBJ1-2	-	-	TGCAGTGCTAGTGGAGGCAGGGCCTCTATTTCTGGTGGCTACACCTTC	CSASGGRASISGGYTF
TRBV7-2	TRBJ1-3	-	-	TGTGCCAGCAGCCCGGGACACGGAAACACCATATATTTT	CASSPGHGNTIYF
TRBV11-3	TRBJ1-3	-	-	TGTGCCAGCAGCTTAGTAATTGGAAACACCATATATTTT	CASSLVIGNTIYF
TRBV19	TRBJ1-2	-	-	TGTGCCAGTAGTAGTCGACAGGCCTCGGCCACCTTC	CASSSRQASATF
TRBV28	TRBJ1-4	-	TRBD1	TGTGCCAGCTGGACAGGGGGGGATGCAACTAATGAAAAACTGTTTTTT	CASWTGGDATNEKLFF
TRBV7-2	TRBJ2-5	-	TRBD2	TGTGCCAGCAGCTTAGCCGGGACTAGCGGGGTAATATTCCAAGAGACCCAGTACTTC	CASSLAGTSGVIFQETQYF
TRBV2	TRBJ1-5	-	-	TGTGCCAGCAGTGCGCAGGGTGGCAATCAGCCCCAGCATTTT	CASSAQGGNQPQHF
TRBV5-1	TRBJ1-1	-	-	TGCGCCAGCAGCTTTCAGTCGGGTGCAAACACTGAAGCTTTCTTT	CASSFQSGANTEAFF
TRBV3-1/TRBV3-2	TRBJ1-6	-	-	TGTGCCAGCAGCCCTCCGGGGGGGAATTCACCCCTCCACTTT	CASSPPGGNSPLHF
TRBV5-1	TRBJ2-2	-	TRBD2	TGCGCCAGCAGCTTGGCGGCGGGGGGTGACACCGGGGAGCTGTTTTTT	CASSLAAGGDTGELFF
TRBV9	TRBJ2-1	few	-	TGTGCCAGCAGCGTTAGCGGGGACAGCTACAATGAGCAGTTCTTC	CASSVSGDSYNEQFF
TRBV11-2	TRBJ1-5	-	TRBD1	TGTGCCAGCAGCGGGCGAGGGGGCGCGTATCAGCCCCAGCATTTT	CASSGRGGAYQPQHF
TRBV12-3/TRBV12-4	TRBJ1-5	-	-	TGTGCCAGCAGTTTAGGTGGAGGTCAGCCCCAGCATTTT	CASSLGGGQPQHF
TRBV7-2	TRBJ1-2	few	TRBD1	TGTGCCAGCAGTTATGGACAGGGGTGGTCGTATGGCTACACCTTC	CASSYGQGWSYGYTF